Given below is one T cell receptor (beta chain) in context. As yet, its antigen is unknown. TCRdb re-called the 5' RACE reads; every CDR3 protein appears as one record, without DNA. This listing includes roughly 170,000 distinct CDR3 sequences. Germline CDR1 DFQATT, CDR2 SNEGSKA (reference sequence). The CDR3 runs 14 residues. This entry comes from a study of T cells expressing NK-cell markers. Findings and limits, study-wide: A handful of donors showed these clonotypes also leading the CD3+CD56-NKG2C+ fraction.

Specimen: blood T cells: a sorted CD56 or NKG2C T cell subset, CD4+ or CD8+ T cells, or bulk PBMC T cells (not recorded which). The TCR sequence derives from a woman between 18 and 75 years old in good health. The chain employs TRBV20-1 and TRBJ1-2. CDR3 sequence reads: CSARDLLWNYGYTF.